The present T cell receptor beta chain was sequenced within a study of patients and donors after allogeneic stem cell transplantation. Germline V gives CDR1 DFQATT, CDR2 SNEGSKA (reference sequence). The V and J ends lost 5 bases and 3 bases respectively, with 14 bases between them. The CDR3 consists of 13 residues. TCRdb re-analysed the RT-PCR reads in MiXCR, keeping a single row per CDR3 protein. The repertoire has 410,000 or so distinct CDR3 sequences, 16% of them found once; the top ten carry around 7.9%. The specimen was blood, either unsorted or a sorted T cell fraction (not recorded which). The clonotype comes from a human donor who was either an allogeneic HSCT recipient or a stem cell or donor lymphocyte infusion donor (not recorded which). It is not recorded whose cells these are; they may come from a transplant donor. The chain carries TRBV20-1 and TRBJ2-7; no clear D. CDR3 bases: TGCAGTGCTCTGGGTTCTCCCTACTACGAGCAGTACTTC. Translation: CSALGSPYYEQYF.